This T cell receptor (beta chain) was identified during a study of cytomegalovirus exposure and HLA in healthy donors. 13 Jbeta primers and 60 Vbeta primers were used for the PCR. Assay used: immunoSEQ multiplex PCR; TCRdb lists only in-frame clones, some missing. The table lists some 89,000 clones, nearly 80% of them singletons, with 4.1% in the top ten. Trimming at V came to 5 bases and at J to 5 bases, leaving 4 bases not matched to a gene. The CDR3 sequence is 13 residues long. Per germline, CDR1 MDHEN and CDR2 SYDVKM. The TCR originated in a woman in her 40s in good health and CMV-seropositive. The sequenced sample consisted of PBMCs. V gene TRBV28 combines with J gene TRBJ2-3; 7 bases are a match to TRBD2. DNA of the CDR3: TGTGCCAGCAGTCAGGGAGGGTTAGATACGCAGTATTTT. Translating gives CASSQGGLDTQYF.